The next 17 T cell receptor beta chains were all read from a single sample in a study of patients and donors after allogeneic stem cell transplantation. Each CDR3 protein is one row after TCRdb ran MiXCR on the RT-PCR reads. The repertoire includes roughly 200,000 distinct CDR3 sequences, 35% to 45% of them detected once, and 9.5% to 13% sits in the top ten. The sample was blood, either unsorted or a sorted T cell fraction (not recorded which). The receptors shown here come from a human donor who was either an allogeneic HSCT recipient or a stem cell or donor lymphocyte infusion donor (not recorded which). It is not recorded whose cells these are; they may come from a transplant donor.

V is TRBV28 and J is TRBJ1-2, with D perhaps matching TRBD1 (5 bases). CDR3 length: 14 amino acids. V was shortened by 6 bases and J by 12 bases, with 23 bases between the two germline ends. Germline CDR1 is MDHEN and CDR2 is SYDVKM. This CDR3 reads CASRPSDMGGLDTF. Here the CDR3 DNA reads TGTGCCAGCAGACCGTCGGACATGGGTGGATTGGACACCTTC.

The chain employs TRBV2 and TRBJ2-1, with D possibly being TRBD2 (6 bases). The CDR3 consists of 13 residues. The germline V and J ends were trimmed by 8 bases and 6 bases, with 14 bases remaining between them. Germline V gene data show CDR1 as SNHLY and CDR2 as FYNNEI. The CDR3, as DNA: TGTGCCAGCGGGAAGACTAGAGGCAATGAGCAGTTCTTC. Its translation: CASGKTRGNEQFF.

This chain connects TRBV5-1 to TRBJ2-2, with 7 positions matching TRBD1. The CDR3 has 16 residues. J gave up 0 bases and V 4 bases, and 6 bases lay outside the gene matches. Germline V gene data show CDR1 as SGHRS and CDR2 as YFSETQ. The CDR3, as DNA: TGCGCCAGCAGCGTCGGACAGGTCGCGAACACCGGGGAGCTGTTTTTT. This encodes CASSVGQVANTGELFF. Combining the CDR3 with reference TRBV5-1 and TRBJ2-2 gives the whole variable domain KAGVTQTPRYLIKTRGQQVTLSCSPISGHRSVSWYQQTPGQGLQFLFEYFSETQRNKGNFPGRFSGRQFSNSRSEMNVSTLELGDSALYLCASSVGQVANTGELFFGEGSRLTVL.

This clonotype has just a few counts. The genes are TRBV10-3 and TRBJ1-2; TRBD1 aligns across 7 bases. J was trimmed by 8 bases and V by 6 bases; bases with no gene match: 12. CDR1 and CDR2 (germline): ENHRY, SYGVKD. The CDR3 sequence is 14 residues long. CDR3: CAISQGGTPEGYTF. CDR3 bases: TGTGCCATCAGCCAGGGGGGGACCCCGGAGGGCTACACCTTC.

This rearrangement joins TRBV11-2 to TRBJ1-2; D call uncertain. Trimming cost V 2 bases and J 0 bases, with 10 bases left between them. The CDR3 has 15 residues. In germline, CDR1 is SGHAT, CDR2 FQNNGV. CDR3 in DNA: TGTGCCAGCAGCTTACGAGCGGAGGCTAACTATGGCTACACCTTC. Translation gives CASSLRAEANYGYTF.

This clonotype was recorded only once. This chain connects TRBV5-1 to TRBJ2-5, with 8 positions matching TRBD1. The CDR3 totals 14 residues. CDR1 SGHRS and CDR2 YFSETQ come from the germline V gene. V was pared by 5 bases and J by 3 bases, with 6 bases of the junction left unmatched. In nucleotides, the CDR3 is TGCGCCAGCAGGGGACAGGCTCGGGAAGAGACCCAGTACTTC. It translates to CASRGQAREETQYF.

The chain couples TRBV5-1 to TRBJ2-7, with D perhaps TRBD1 (6 bases). The CDR3 sequence is 12 residues long. Trimming cost V 4 bases and J 5 bases, with 10 bases left between them. Per the germline V gene, CDR1 is SGHRS and CDR2 is YFSETQ. In DNA, the CDR3 is TGCGCCAGCAGCCCCTACAGGGACGAGCAGTACTTC. This codes for CASSPYRDEQYF.

This clonotype was seen ten or more times. The chain employs TRBV6-2 or TRBV6-3 and TRBJ1-1; 9 nucleotides agree with TRBD1. This CDR3 is 15 amino acids long. V dropped 4 bases and J dropped 1; count of bases not matched to a gene: 4. Germline CDR1 reads MNHEY; CDR2 reads SVGEGT. The CDR3 protein is CASSSPGQGNTEAFF. The CDR3 region has the DNA TGTGCCAGCAGTTCCCCGGGACAGGGGAACACTGAAGCTTTCTTT.

The chain employs TRBV5-1 and TRBJ2-7, with D perhaps TRBD2 (5 bases). Germline-derived CDR1 and CDR2 are SGHRS and YFSETQ. The length of the CDR3 is 15 residues. V lost 0 bases and J lost 2, with 12 bases in between. The CDR3 nucleotides are TGCGCCAGCAGCTTGGGCACGGGATTCACCTACGAGCAGTACTTC. Protein product: CASSLGTGFTYEQYF.

The chain links TRBV7-8 to TRBJ2-5; 8 nucleotides line up with TRBD2. J gave up 1 base and V 3 bases, and 4 bases lay outside the gene matches. Germline V gives CDR1 SGHVS, CDR2 FQNEAQ. The CDR3 spans 15 residues. The CDR3 loop reads CASSFLAGFQETQYF. CDR3 coding DNA: TGTGCCAGCAGCTTTTTAGCGGGGTTCCAAGAGACCCAGTACTTC.

The chain employs TRBV4-2 and TRBJ1-1, with 8 bases lining up with TRBD1. The junction had 12 bases not matched to a gene; V was cut back by 1 base and J by 5 bases. Germline V gives CDR1 LGHNA, CDR2 YNFKEQ. The CDR3 has 17 residues. CDR3 amino acids: CASSQVRTGRGRTEAFF. The CDR3 DNA sequence: TGTGCCAGCAGCCAAGTCCGGACGGGCAGGGGGCGGACTGAAGCTTTCTTT.

V is TRBV7-3 and J is TRBJ2-1, with TRBD2 matching 9 bases. Germline V gives CDR1 SGHTA, CDR2 FQGTGA. Trimming at V came to 1 base and at J to 5 bases, leaving 6 bases not matched to a gene. CDR3 length: 16 residues. The CDR3 sequence is CASSLMASGANNEQFF. The DNA for the CDR3 is TGTGCCAGCAGCTTAATGGCTAGCGGGGCTAACAATGAGCAGTTCTTC.

A few counts support this clonotype. The V and J genes are TRBV6-6 and TRBJ1-5, with a possible D match to TRBD1 (5 bases). The CDR3 is 15 residues long. Between the trimmed V and J ends, which lost 4 bases and 3 bases, there was a span of 13 bases. Germline assignment: CDR1 MNHNY and CDR2 SVGAGI (reference sequence). Here the CDR3 reads CASSLPGSSNQPQHF. CDR3 DNA: TGTGCCAGCAGTTTGCCAGGGTCCTCCAATCAGCCCCAGCATTTT.

The chain uses TRBV3-1 and TRBJ1-6; the D is unclear. The CDR3 has 17 amino acids. CDR1 and CDR2 (germline): LGHDT, YNNKEL (reference sequence). Trimming left V 4 bases short and J 0 bases short, with 13 bases between. CDR3 bases: TGTGCCAGCAGCCCCCCTAAATACAGCTCCTATAATTCACCCCTCCACTTT. Protein product: CASSPPKYSSYNSPLHF.

The chain recombines TRBV20-1 with TRBJ1-2, with a weak D call TRBD1 (6 bases). Germline CDR1 DFQATT, CDR2 SNEGSKA (reference sequence). CDR3 length: 16 amino acids. The V end lost 1 base, the J end lost 2 bases, and 17 bases lay between the germline ends. The CDR3 protein is CSARGGRQGINYGYTF. The CDR3 DNA reads as TGCAGTGCTAGAGGGGGGAGGCAGGGGATAAACTATGGCTACACCTTC.

This chain joins TRBV10-3 and TRBJ2-2, with D uncertain. V shed 0 bases and J shed 0 bases, with 14 bases lying between them. Per the germline V gene, CDR1 is ENHRY and CDR2 is SYGVKD. The CDR3 is 18 amino acids. The CDR3, as DNA: TGTGCCATCAGTGAGTCTCCCCCTGCACGATCGAACACCGGGGAGCTGTTTTTT. This gives the protein CAISESPPARSNTGELFF.

The count of this clonotype is one. CDR3 sequence reads: CAISEWDREINIQYF. The CDR3 nucleotides are TGTGCCATCAGTGAGTGGGACAGGGAAATAAACATTCAGTACTTC. The chain is built from TRBV10-3 and TRBJ2-4; TRBD1 agrees at 9 bases. CDR1 and CDR2 from the germline V gene are ENHRY and SYGVKD. V gave up 1 base and J gave up 6 bases; unmatched junction bases: 4. The CDR3 contains 15 residues.